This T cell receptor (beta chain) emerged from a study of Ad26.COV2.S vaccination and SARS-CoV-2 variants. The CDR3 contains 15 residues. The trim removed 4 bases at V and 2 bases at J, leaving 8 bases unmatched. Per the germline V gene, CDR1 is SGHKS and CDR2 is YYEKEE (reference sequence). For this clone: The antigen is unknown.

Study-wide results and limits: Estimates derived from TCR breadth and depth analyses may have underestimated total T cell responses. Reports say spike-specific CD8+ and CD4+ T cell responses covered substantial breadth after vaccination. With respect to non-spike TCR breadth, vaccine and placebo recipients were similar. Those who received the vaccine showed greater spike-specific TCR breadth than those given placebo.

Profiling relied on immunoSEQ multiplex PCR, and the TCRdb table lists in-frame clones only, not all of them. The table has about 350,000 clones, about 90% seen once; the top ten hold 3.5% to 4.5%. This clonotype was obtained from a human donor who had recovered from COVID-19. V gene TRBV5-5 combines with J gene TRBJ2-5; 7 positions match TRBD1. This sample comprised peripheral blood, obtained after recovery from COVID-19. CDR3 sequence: CASSQEQGIQETQYF. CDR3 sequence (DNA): TGTGCCAGCAGCCAGGAACAGGGGATTCAAGAGACCCAGTACTTC.